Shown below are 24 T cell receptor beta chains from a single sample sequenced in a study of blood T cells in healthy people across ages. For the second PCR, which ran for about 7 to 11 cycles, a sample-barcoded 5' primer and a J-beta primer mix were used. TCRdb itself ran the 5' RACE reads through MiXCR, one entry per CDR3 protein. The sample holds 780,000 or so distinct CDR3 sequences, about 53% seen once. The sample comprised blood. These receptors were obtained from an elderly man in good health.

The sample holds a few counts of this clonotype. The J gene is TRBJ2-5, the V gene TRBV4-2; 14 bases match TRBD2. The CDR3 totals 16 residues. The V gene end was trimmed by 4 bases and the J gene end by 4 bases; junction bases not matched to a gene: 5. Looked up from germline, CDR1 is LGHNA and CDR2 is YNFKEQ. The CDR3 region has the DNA TGTGCCAGCAGCCCCGGGACTAGCGGGAGCGGAGAGACCCAGTACTTC. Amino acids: CASSPGTSGSGETQYF.

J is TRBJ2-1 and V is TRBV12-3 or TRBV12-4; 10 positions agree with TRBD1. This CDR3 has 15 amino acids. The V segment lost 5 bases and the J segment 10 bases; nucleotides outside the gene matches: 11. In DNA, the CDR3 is TGTGCCAGCAGTAACCCGGGACAGGGGATTCGGGAGCAGTTCTTC. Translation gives CASSNPGQGIREQFF.

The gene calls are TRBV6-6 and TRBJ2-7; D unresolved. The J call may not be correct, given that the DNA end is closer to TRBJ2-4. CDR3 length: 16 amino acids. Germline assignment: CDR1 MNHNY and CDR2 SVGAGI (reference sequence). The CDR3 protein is CASSYPGALAKNIQYF. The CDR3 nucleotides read TGTGCCAGCAGTTACCCGGGCGCCCTAGCCAAAAACATTCAGTACTTC.

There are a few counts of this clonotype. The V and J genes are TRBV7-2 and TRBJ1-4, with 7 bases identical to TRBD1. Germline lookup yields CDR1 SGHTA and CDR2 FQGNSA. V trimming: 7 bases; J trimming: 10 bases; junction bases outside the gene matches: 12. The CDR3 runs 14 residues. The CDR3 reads CASTSRQGAGKLFF. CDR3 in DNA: TGTGCCAGCACCTCAAGACAGGGAGCGGGAAAACTGTTTTTT.

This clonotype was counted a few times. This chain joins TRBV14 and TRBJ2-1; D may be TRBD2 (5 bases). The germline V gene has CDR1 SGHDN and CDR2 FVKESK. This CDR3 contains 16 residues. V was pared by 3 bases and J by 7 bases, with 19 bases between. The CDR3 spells CASSQYLANRRNEQFF. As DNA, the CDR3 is TGTGCCAGCAGCCAGTACCTAGCAAATAGAAGGAATGAGCAGTTCTTC. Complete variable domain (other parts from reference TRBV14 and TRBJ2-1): EAGVTQFPSHSVIEKGQTVTLRCDPISGHDNLYWYRRVMGKEIKFLLHFVKESKQDESGMPNNRFLAERTGGTYSTLKVQPAELEDSGVYFCASSQYLANRRNEQFFGPGTRLTVL.

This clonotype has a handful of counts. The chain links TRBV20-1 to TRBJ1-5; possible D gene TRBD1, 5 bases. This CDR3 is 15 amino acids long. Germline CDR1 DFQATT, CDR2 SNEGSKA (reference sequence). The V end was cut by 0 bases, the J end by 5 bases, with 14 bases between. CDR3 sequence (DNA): TGCAGTGCTAGAGATTGGGGACTCCCATATCAGCCCCAGCATTTT. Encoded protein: CSARDWGLPYQPQHF.

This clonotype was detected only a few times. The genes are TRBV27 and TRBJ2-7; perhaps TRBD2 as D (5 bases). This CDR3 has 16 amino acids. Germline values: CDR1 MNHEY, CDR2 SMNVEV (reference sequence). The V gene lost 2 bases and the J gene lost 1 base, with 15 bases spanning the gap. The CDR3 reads CASSLERLPHSYEQYF. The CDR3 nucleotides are TGTGCCAGCAGTTTAGAGAGACTACCCCATTCCTACGAGCAGTACTTC.

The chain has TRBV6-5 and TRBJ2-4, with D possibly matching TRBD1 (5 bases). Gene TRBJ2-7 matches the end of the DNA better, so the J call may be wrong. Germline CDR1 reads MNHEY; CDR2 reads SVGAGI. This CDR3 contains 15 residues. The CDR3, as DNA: TGTGCCAGCAGGACAGACAGAGAGTCCTCCTACGAGCAGTACTTC. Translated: CASRTDRESSYEQYF.

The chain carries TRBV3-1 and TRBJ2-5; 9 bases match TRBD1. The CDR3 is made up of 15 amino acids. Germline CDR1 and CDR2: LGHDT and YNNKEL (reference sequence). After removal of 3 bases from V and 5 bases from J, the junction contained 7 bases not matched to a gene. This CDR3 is CASSQTGGAWETQYF. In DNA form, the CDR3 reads TGTGCCAGCAGCCAGACAGGGGGGGCGTGGGAGACCCAGTACTTC.

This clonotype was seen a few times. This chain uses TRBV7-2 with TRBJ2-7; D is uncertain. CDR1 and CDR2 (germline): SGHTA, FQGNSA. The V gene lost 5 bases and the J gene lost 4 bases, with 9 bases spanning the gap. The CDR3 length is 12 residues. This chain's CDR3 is CASSADRYEQYF. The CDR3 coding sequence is TGTGCCAGCAGCGCGGACCGATACGAGCAGTACTTC.

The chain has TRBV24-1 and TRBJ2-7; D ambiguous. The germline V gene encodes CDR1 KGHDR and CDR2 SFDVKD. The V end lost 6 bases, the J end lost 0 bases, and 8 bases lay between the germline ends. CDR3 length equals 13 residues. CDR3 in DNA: TGTGCCACCAGTAGGTATCTCTCCTACGAGCAGTACTTC. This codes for CATSRYLSYEQYF.

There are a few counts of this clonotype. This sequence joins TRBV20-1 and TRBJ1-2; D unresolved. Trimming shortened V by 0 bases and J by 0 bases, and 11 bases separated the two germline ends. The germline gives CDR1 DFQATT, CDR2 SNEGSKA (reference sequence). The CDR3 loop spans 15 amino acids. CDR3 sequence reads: CSARDLGRANYGYTF. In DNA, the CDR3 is TGCAGTGCTAGAGACTTAGGCAGAGCTAACTATGGCTACACCTTC.

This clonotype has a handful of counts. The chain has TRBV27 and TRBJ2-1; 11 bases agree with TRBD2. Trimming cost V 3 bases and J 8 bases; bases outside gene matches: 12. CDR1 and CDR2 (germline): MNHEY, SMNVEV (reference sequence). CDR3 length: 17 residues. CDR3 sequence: CASSFVIAGGPFHEQFF. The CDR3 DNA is TGTGCCAGCAGTTTTGTAATAGCGGGAGGGCCTTTCCATGAGCAGTTCTTC.

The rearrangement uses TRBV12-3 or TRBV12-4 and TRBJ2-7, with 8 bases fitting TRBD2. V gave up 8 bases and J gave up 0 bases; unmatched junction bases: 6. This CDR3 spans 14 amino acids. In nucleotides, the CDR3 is TGTGCCAGCCGTAGCGGGGATAGCTCCTACGAGCAGTACTTC. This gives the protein CASRSGDSSYEQYF.

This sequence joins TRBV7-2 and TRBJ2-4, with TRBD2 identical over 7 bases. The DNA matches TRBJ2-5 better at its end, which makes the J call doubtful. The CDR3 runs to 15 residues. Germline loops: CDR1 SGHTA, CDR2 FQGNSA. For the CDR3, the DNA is TGTGCCAGCAGCCGTGGCGCGGGAGACCGGGAGACCCAGTACTTC. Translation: CASSRGAGDRETQYF.

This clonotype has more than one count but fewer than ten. CDR3: CSALIGGGYGYTF. The CDR3 DNA reads as TGCAGTGCCCTCATTGGCGGGGGCTATGGCTACACCTTC. This chain links TRBV20-1 with TRBJ1-2; a weak D match, TRBD1 (5 bases). The V gene's germline CDR1 is DFQATT and CDR2 SNEGSKA (reference sequence). V dropped 6 bases and J dropped 4 bases, with 15 bases sitting between them. The CDR3 consists of 13 residues.

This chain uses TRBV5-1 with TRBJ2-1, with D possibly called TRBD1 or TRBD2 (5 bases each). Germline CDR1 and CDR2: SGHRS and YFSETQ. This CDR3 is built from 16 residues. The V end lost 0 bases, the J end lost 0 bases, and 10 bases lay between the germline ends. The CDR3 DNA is TGCGCCAGCAGCTTGGCCGGGGCGTACTCCTACAATGAGCAGTTCTTC. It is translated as CASSLAGAYSYNEQFF. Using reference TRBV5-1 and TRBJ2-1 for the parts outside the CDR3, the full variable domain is KAGVTQTPRYLIKTRGQQVTLSCSPISGHRSVSWYQQTPGQGLQFLFEYFSETQRNKGNFPGRFSGRQFSNSRSEMNVSTLELGDSALYLCASSLAGAYSYNEQFFGPGTRLTVL.

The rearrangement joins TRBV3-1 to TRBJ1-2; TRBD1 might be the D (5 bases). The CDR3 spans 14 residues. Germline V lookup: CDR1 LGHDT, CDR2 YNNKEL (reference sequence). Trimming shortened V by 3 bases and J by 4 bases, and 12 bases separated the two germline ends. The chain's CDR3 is CASSQGETGYGYTF. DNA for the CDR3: TGTGCCAGCAGCCAGGGGGAGACGGGCTATGGCTACACCTTC.

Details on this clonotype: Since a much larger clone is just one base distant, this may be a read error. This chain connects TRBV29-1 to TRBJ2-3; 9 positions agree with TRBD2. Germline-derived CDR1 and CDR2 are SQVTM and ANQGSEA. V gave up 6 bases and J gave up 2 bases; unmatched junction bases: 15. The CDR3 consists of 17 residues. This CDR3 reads CSVPNPIAGATTDTQYF. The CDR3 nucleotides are TGCAGCGTCCCAAACCCCATAGCGGGAGCTACCACAGATACGCAGTATTTT.

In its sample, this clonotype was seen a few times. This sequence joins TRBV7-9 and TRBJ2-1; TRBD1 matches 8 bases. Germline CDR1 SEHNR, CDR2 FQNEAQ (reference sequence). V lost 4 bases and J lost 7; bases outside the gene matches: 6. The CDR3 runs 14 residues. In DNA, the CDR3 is TGTGCCAGCAGCTCCTGGACAGGGCGGAATGAGCAGTTCTTC. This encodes CASSSWTGRNEQFF.

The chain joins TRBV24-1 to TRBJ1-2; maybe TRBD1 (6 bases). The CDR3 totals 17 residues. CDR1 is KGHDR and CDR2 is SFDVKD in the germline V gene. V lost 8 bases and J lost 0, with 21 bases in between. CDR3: CATNLNRDIPTNYGYTF. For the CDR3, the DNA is TGTGCCACCAACCTGAACAGGGATATACCGACTAACTATGGCTACACCTTC.

CDR3 sequence reads: CASTNSGTGGTEAFF. As DNA, the CDR3 is TGCGCCAGCACAAACTCCGGGACAGGGGGCACTGAAGCTTTCTTT. The chain carries TRBV5-1 and TRBJ1-1; TRBD1 aligns across 11 bases. CDR3 length equals 15 residues. V lost 6 bases and J lost 4; bases outside the gene matches: 8. The germline V gene has CDR1 SGHRS and CDR2 YFSETQ. The complete variable domain, with remaining parts taken from reference TRBV5-1 and TRBJ1-1, reads KAGVTQTPRYLIKTRGQQVTLSCSPISGHRSVSWYQQTPGQGLQFLFEYFSETQRNKGNFPGRFSGRQFSNSRSEMNVSTLELGDSALYLCASTNSGTGGTEAFFGQGTRLTVV.

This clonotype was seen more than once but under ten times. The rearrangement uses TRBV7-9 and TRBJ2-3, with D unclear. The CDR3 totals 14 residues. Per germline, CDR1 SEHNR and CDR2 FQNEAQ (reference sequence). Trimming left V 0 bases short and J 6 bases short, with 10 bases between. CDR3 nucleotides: TGTGCCAGCAGCTTAGCGACTCCACTGGATACGCAGTATTTT. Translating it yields CASSLATPLDTQYF.

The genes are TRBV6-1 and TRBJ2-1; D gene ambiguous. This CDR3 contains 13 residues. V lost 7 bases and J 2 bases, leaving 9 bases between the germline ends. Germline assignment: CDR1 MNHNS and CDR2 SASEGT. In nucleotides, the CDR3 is TGTGCCAGCATCGGCAGAACCTACAATGAGCAGTTCTTC. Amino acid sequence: CASIGRTYNEQFF.